This T cell receptor (beta chain) came from a study of blood T cell repertoires in COVID-19. About the study: PBMCs, B-cell-depleted T cells, or T cells provided the cDNA or gDNA that made up the material.

The data were produced by immunoSEQ multiplex PCR, yet TCRdb's version contains in-frame clones alone and is incomplete. The sample has roughly 80,000 clones; around 83% are singletons. The source material was peripheral blood. This sequence was found in a human donor in a cohort sampled during active COVID-19.

Here the CDR3 DNA reads TGTGCCAGCTTTCCCTCAGACAGGGACAACTATGGCTACACCTTC. Translated, it gives CASFPSDRDNYGYTF. This chain connects TRBV28 to TRBJ1-2; 7 nucleotides align to TRBD1. Unmatched junction bases numbered 11, after V lost 8 bases and J lost 2 bases. The germline V gene encodes CDR1 MDHEN and CDR2 SYDVKM. This CDR3 comprises 15 residues.